A single sample is the source of the 22 T cell receptor beta chains below, sequenced in a study of blood T cell repertoires in COVID-19. Sequenced by immunoSEQ multiplex PCR; TCRdb stores in-frame clones only, minus some. The sample has fewer than 350,000 clones; 65% to 90% are singletons. Material: PBMCs or T cells enriched from blood (not recorded which). The receptors stem from a woman between 40 and 55 years old with acute COVID-19.

The rearrangement uses TRBV11-2 and TRBJ2-7; TRBD2 might be the D (5 bases). Trimming removed 0 bases from V and 7 bases from J, with 16 bases in between. Germline CDR1 reads SGHAT; CDR2 reads FQNNGV. CDR3 length: 15 amino acids. CDR3 in DNA: TGTGCCAGCAGCTTAGAGACTACTAAAGTCGGGGAGCAGTACTTC. This codes for CASSLETTKVGEQYF.

The chain couples TRBV3-1 (or the pseudogene TRBV3-2) to TRBJ1-1; no clear D. The CDR3 consists of 13 residues. V was trimmed by 3 bases and J by 1 base, leaving 6 bases between them. Per germline, CDR1 LGHDT and CDR2 YNNKEL (reference sequence). The CDR3 loop is CASSQGPNTEAFF. Here the CDR3 DNA reads TGTGCCAGCAGCCAGGGCCCGAACACTGAAGCTTTCTTT.

This rearrangement joins TRBV6-2 or TRBV6-3 to TRBJ2-7; D gene unclear. V was pared by 6 bases and J by 3 bases, with 6 bases between. The CDR3 length is 11 residues. CDR1 MNHEY and CDR2 SVGEGT come from the germline V gene. This CDR3 is CASSRVYEQYF. CDR3 DNA sequence: TGTGCCAGCAGCCGCGTCTACGAGCAGTACTTC.

V and J are TRBV15 and TRBJ1-2; TRBD1 aligns across 7 bases. Germline-derived CDR1 and CDR2 are LNHNV and YYDKDF (reference sequence). The V segment lost 0 bases and the J segment 8 bases; nucleotides outside the gene matches: 12. The CDR3 extends over 16 amino acids. DNA for the CDR3: TGTGCCACCAGCAGAGAAGGAACAGGGGCGGAGGGAGGCTACACCTTC. Translated: CATSREGTGAEGGYTF.

This chain connects TRBV7-3 to TRBJ2-3; 10 positions match TRBD2. Unmatched junction bases numbered 8, after V lost 5 bases and J lost 6 bases. The CDR3 sequence is 15 residues long. Germline CDR1 is SGHTA and CDR2 is FQGTGA. The CDR3 DNA reads as TGTGCCAGCAGCCCTACTAGCGGGGCTTGGGATACGCAGTATTTT. As protein: CASSPTSGAWDTQYF. The variable domain in full, with the rest retrieved from reference TRBV7-3 and TRBJ2-3, is GAGVSQTPSNKVTEKGKYVELRCDPISGHTALYWYRQSLGQGPEFLIYFQGTGAADDSGLPNDRFFAVRPEGSVSTLKIQRTERGDSAVYLCASSPTSGAWDTQYFGPGTRLTVL.

The chain employs TRBV18 and TRBJ2-2, with D perhaps TRBD2 (6 bases). The CDR3 covers 17 residues. The germline gives CDR1 KGHSH, CDR2 LQKENI. V was cut by 2 bases and J by 4 bases, with 17 bases left in between. Here the CDR3 DNA reads TGTGCCAGCTCACCAAATCAGCTGGGAGGCCCCACCGGGGAGCTGTTTTTT. Translated, it gives CASSPNQLGGPTGELFF.

V is TRBV3-1 (or the pseudogene TRBV3-2) and J is TRBJ1-1; 8 bases align to TRBD1. Per germline, CDR1 LGHDT and CDR2 YNNKEL (reference sequence). Trimming at V came to 4 bases and at J to 1 base, leaving 8 bases not matched to a gene. The CDR3 totals 16 residues. CDR3 sequence reads: CASSPGQVGGNTEAFF. The DNA of the CDR3 is TGTGCCAGCAGCCCGGGACAGGTCGGAGGGAACACTGAAGCTTTCTTT.

The chain employs TRBV5-4 and TRBJ2-3; 11 nucleotides match TRBD2. Per the germline V gene, CDR1 is SGHNT and CDR2 is YYREEE (reference sequence). Germline trimming cut 0 bases from V and 3 bases from J; bases unmatched to any gene: 3. The CDR3 contains 16 residues. The CDR3 DNA is TGTGCCAGCAGCTTGGGCGGGACTAGCGGAACAGATACGCAGTATTTT. Translating it yields CASSLGGTSGTDTQYF.

The chain recombines TRBV25-1 with TRBJ1-6, with D possibly TRBD1 on 6 matching bases. Germline V gives CDR1 MGHDK, CDR2 SYGVNS. The CDR3 length is 16 residues. V was pared by 6 bases and J by 3 bases, with 15 bases between. CDR3 DNA: TGTGCCAGCAGGCCACAGGGTGGATTCTATAATTCACCCCTCCACTTT. This sequence encodes CASRPQGGFYNSPLHF.

The rearrangement joins TRBV7-9 to TRBJ2-3; a possible D gene is TRBD1 (5 bases). There are 14 residues in the CDR3. The germline CDR1 and CDR2 sequences are SEHNR and FQNEAQ (reference sequence). The germline V and J ends were trimmed by 6 bases and 3 bases, with 13 bases remaining between them. CDR3 sequence (DNA): TGTGCCAGCAGTTTCTCCCAGGGAACAGATACGCAGTATTTT. It encodes CASSFSQGTDTQYF. Filled out from reference TRBV7-9 and TRBJ2-3, the complete variable domain reads DTGVSQNPRHKITKRGQNVTFRCDPISEHNRLYWYRQTLGQGPEFLTYFQNEAQLEKSRLLSDRFSAERPKGSFSTLEIQRTEQGDSAMYLCASSFSQGTDTQYFGPGTRLTVL.

V gene TRBV6-2 or TRBV6-3 combines with J gene TRBJ1-6; 9 positions agree with TRBD1. In germline, CDR1 is MNHEY, CDR2 SVGEGT. The CDR3 contains 15 residues. V shed 3 bases, J shed 7 bases, and the junction held 4 bases outside the gene matches. Here the CDR3 reads CASSYTGTGNSPLHF. The CDR3 region has the DNA TGTGCCAGCAGTTATACCGGGACAGGGAATTCACCCCTCCACTTT.

The chain combines TRBV3-1 (or the pseudogene TRBV3-2) with TRBJ2-5; TRBD2 agrees at 14 bases. This CDR3 has 15 residues. V trimming: 4 bases; J trimming: 4 bases; junction bases outside the gene matches: 2. The germline CDR1 and CDR2 sequences are LGHDT and YNNKEL (reference sequence). CDR3 loop: CASSPGLAGGETQYF. CDR3 bases: TGTGCCAGCAGCCCCGGACTAGCGGGGGGAGAGACCCAGTACTTC.

Notes on this clone: Different DNA sequences within this sample yield the same CDR3. The chain employs TRBV18 and TRBJ2-1, with D possibly matching TRBD2 (7 bases). The CDR3 totals 16 residues. CDR1 and CDR2 (germline): KGHSH, LQKENI. V lost 0 bases, J lost 7 bases, and 16 bases lay in between. CDR3 bases: TGTGCCAGCTCACCACCGGGTGGGGGGGCAGGAAATGAGCAGTTCTTC. Translating gives CASSPPGGGAGNEQFF. The whole variable domain, remainder taken from reference TRBV18 and TRBJ2-1, is NAGVMQNPRHLVRRRGQEARLRCSPMKGHSHVYWYRQLPEEGLKFMVYLQKENIIDESGMPKERFSAEFPKEGPSILRIQQVVRGDSAAYFCASSPPGGGAGNEQFFGPGTRLTVL.

This sequence joins TRBV9 and TRBJ2-1; TRBD2 matches 10 bases. With V trimmed by 5 bases and J by 4 bases, 9 bases remained unmatched. Germline values: CDR1 SGDLS, CDR2 YYNGEE. The CDR3 contains 16 residues. CDR3 DNA sequence: TGTGCCAGCAGTCGGACTAGCGGATTCTATTACAATGAGCAGTTCTTC. This translates into CASSRTSGFYYNEQFF.

The chain uses TRBV5-6 and TRBJ2-1, with D tentatively TRBD1 (6 bases). CDR3 length equals 14 residues. Trimming left V 2 bases short and J 8 bases short, with 14 bases between. Germline V gene sequence: CDR1 SGHDT, CDR2 YYEEEE. The CDR3 spells CASSFSGTKDEQFF. CDR3 DNA sequence: TGTGCCAGCAGCTTTTCCGGGACAAAGGATGAGCAGTTCTTC.

The chain employs TRBV13 and TRBJ2-1, with D maybe TRBD1 (6 bases). This CDR3 spans 17 amino acids. The V and J ends lost 5 bases and 0 bases respectively, with 17 bases between them. Germline V CDR1 and CDR2: PRHDT, FYEKMQ (reference sequence). CDR3 nucleotides: TGTGCCAGCAGCCCTACTAGACAGGTGAGCTCCTACAATGAGCAGTTCTTC. Protein: CASSPTRQVSSYNEQFF.

The V and J genes are TRBV2 and TRBJ1-2; 9 bases align to TRBD1. V gave up 0 bases and J gave up 6 bases; unmatched junction bases: 5. Germline V gives CDR1 SNHLY, CDR2 FYNNEI. The CDR3 is 15 amino acids. The CDR3 protein is CASSEATTGGDGYTF. As DNA, the CDR3 is TGTGCCAGCAGTGAAGCGACGACAGGGGGGGATGGCTACACCTTC.

This rearrangement joins TRBV4-3 to TRBJ2-6; D is perhaps TRBD1 (5 bases). This CDR3 is built from 15 residues. Germline CDR1 reads LGHNA; CDR2 reads YSLEER. Trimming took off 1 base at V and 2 bases at J, with 6 bases between the two ends. Written as DNA, the CDR3 is TGCGCCAGCAGCCAAGGCAGGGCTGGGGCCAACGTCCTGACTTTC. Its protein is CASSQGRAGANVLTF.

V gene TRBV9 combines with J gene TRBJ2-3, with D possibly matching TRBD1 (5 bases). V shed 1 base and J shed 0 bases, with 12 bases lying between them. Germline-derived CDR1 and CDR2 are SGDLS and YYNGEE. This CDR3 is 16 amino acids long. The CDR3 sequence: CASSVSDRSSTDTQYF. As DNA, the CDR3 is TGTGCCAGCAGCGTATCCGACAGATCTAGCACAGATACGCAGTATTTT.

The J gene is TRBJ1-1, the V gene TRBV7-2; D not resolved. Germline V CDR1 and CDR2: SGHTA, FQGNSA. The V and J ends lost 3 bases and 0 bases respectively, with 8 bases between them. This CDR3 comprises 14 residues. The CDR3 DNA follows: TGTGCCAGCAGCTTCGACGGGTTGAACACTGAAGCTTTCTTT. It encodes CASSFDGLNTEAFF.

The chain joins TRBV5-4 to TRBJ2-1, with a weak D call TRBD1 (6 bases). V was shortened by 3 bases and J by 7 bases, with 17 bases between the two germline ends. CDR1 SGHNT and CDR2 YYREEE come from the germline V gene (reference sequence). This CDR3 contains 15 residues. The CDR3 DNA reads as TGTGCCAGCAGCTCTACCGGGACACCCCTTAATGAGCAGTTCTTC. Residues: CASSSTGTPLNEQFF. Full variable domain (missing parts from reference TRBV5-4 and TRBJ2-1): ETGVTQSPTHLIKTRGQQVTLRCSSQSGHNTVSWYQQALGQGPQFIFQYYREEENGRGNFPPRFSGLQFPNYSSELNVNALELDDSALYLCASSSTGTPLNEQFFGPGTRLTVL.

About this clone itself: At the DNA level, this CDR3 is encoded by other sequences in the same sample as well. The rearrangement joins TRBV7-2 to TRBJ2-7; possible D gene TRBD2, 7 bases. Per germline, CDR1 SGHTA and CDR2 FQGNSA. The CDR3 loop spans 14 amino acids. Deletions cut 1 base from V and 3 bases from J, with 10 bases between. The CDR3 loop reads CASSLGGGSYEQYF. For the CDR3, the DNA is TGTGCCAGCAGCTTAGGGGGGGGCAGCTACGAGCAGTACTTC.